This TCR beta chain came from a study of blood T cells in healthy people across ages. The study's findings and limits: With unsorted PBMCs, a conclusive comparison of naive versus antigen-experienced cells was not possible.

The V and J ends lost 3 bases and 0 bases, in that order; junction bases with no gene match: 4. Germline V CDR1 and CDR2: LNHNV, YYDKDF (reference sequence). CDR3 length: 17 amino acids. Healthy Russian Caucasian donors spanned ages 6 to 90 years. No fewer than 6 million PBMCs went into each sample. Through a sample-barcoded 5' primer and a J-beta primer mix, a second PCR was run for about 6 to 11 cycles. One entry per CDR3 protein results from TCRdb running MiXCR on the 5' RACE reads. The sample consists of almost 550,000 distinct CDR3 sequences, about 24% of them appearing once. About this clonotype itself: Antigen specificity is unknown.

The sample was also linked to a second study, of T cells of mothers and their children. This second report adds: It was found that thymic selection shapes TCR recombination output similarly in related and unrelated pairs.

The chain couples TRBV15 to TRBJ1-4, with 10 bases fitting TRBD1. This TCR was recovered from a boy aged 5-17 years in good health. The sequenced sample consisted of blood. The CDR3 coding sequence is TGTGCCACCAGCAGCGGGGACAGGGGTTCAACTAATGAAAAACTGTTTTTT. Protein sequence: CATSSGDRGSTNEKLFF. The whole variable domain, remainder taken from reference TRBV15 and TRBJ1-4, is DAMVIQNPRYQVTQFGKPVTLSCSQTLNHNVMYWYQQKSSQAPKLLFHYYDKDFNNEADTPDNFQSRRPNTSFCFLDIRSPGLGDTAMYLCATSSGDRGSTNEKLFFGSGTQLSVL.